This T cell receptor (beta chain) was observed in a study of cytomegalovirus exposure and HLA in healthy donors. Per the germline V gene, CDR1 is SQVTM and CDR2 is ANQGSEA. The length of the CDR3 is 10 residues. Trimming pared 6 bases from V and 8 bases from J, leaving 10 bases between. PCR amplification relied on 60 Vbeta primers (plus 13 Jbeta primers). The table came from immunoSEQ multiplex PCR; TCRdb's copy has only in-frame clones and leaves some out. The repertoire holds 100,000 to 150,000 clones, with 77% as singletons. This chain connects TRBV29-1 to TRBJ1-2; D is unclear. This receptor was identified in a man between 18 and 29 years old in good health and CMV-seropositive. Sequencing input: PBMCs. CDR3 sequence (DNA): TGCAGCGTAGTTTTTGAGGGCTACACCTTC. Protein product: CSVVFEGYTF.